This T cell receptor (beta chain) was obtained from a study of PD-L1 blockade in urothelial cancer. The assay was immunoSEQ multiplex PCR, and TCRdb's table has in-frame clones only and misses some. This table holds approximately 110,000 clones, about 85% found once. There are 14 residues in the CDR3. V was clipped by 6 bases and J by 5 bases, with 11 bases between them. Looked up from germline, CDR1 is MGHDK and CDR2 is SYGVNS. Each individual provided 1 to 8 samples (taken pretreatment and on-treatment). This clone was picked up a small number of times. This specimen consisted of PBMCs, obtained around atezolizumab (anti-PD-L1) treatment. The chain joins TRBV25-1 to TRBJ1-6; weak D call: TRBD1 (6 bases). The source of this sequence is a man over 45 with urothelial cancer. CDR3 sequence (DNA): TGTGCCAGCAGAATAGGGGGGGATAATTCACCCCTCCACTTT. Encoded protein: CASRIGGDNSPLHF.